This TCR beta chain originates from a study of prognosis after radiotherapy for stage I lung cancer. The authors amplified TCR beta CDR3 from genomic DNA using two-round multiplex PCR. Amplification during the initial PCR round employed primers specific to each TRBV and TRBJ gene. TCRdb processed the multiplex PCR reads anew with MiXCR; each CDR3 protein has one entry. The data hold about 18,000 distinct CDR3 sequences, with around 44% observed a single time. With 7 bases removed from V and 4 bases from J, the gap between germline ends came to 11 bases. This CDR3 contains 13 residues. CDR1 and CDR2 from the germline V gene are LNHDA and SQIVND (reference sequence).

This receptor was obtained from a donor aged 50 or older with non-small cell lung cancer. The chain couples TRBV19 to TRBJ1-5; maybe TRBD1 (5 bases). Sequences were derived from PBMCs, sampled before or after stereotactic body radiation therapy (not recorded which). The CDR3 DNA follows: TGTGCCAGTAACACCAGGGAGAATCAGCCCCAGCATTTT. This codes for CASNTRENQPQHF.